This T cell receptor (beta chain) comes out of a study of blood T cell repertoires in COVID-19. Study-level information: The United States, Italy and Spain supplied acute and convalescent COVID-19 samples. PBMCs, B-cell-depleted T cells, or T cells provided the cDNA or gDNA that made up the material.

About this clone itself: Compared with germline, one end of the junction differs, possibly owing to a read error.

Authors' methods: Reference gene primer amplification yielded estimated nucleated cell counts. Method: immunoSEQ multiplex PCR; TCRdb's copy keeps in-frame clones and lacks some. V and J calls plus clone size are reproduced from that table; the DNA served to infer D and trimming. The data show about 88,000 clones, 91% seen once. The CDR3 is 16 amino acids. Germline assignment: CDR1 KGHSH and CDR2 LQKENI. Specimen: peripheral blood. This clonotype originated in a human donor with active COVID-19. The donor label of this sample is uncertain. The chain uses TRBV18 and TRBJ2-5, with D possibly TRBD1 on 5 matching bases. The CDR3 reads CASSPLGASPGETQYF. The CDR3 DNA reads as TGTGCCAGCTCCCCACTTGGGGCATCGCCAGGGGAGACCCAGTACTTC.